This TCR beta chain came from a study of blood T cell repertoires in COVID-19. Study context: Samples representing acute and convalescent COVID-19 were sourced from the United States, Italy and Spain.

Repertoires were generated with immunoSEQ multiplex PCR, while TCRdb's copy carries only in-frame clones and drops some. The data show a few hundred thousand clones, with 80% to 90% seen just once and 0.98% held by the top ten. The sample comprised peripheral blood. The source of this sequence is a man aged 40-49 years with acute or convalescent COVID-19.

CDR3 nucleotide sequence: TGTGCCAGTAGTATGGGGAGTGGCACTAATGAAAAACTGTTTTTT. This translates into CASSMGSGTNEKLFF. J is TRBJ1-4 and V is TRBV19; D is unclear. This CDR3 has 15 amino acids. Per germline, CDR1 LNHDA and CDR2 SQIVND (reference sequence). The V gene lost 3 bases and the J gene lost 2 bases, with 10 bases spanning the gap. Looking up the rest from reference TRBV19 and TRBJ1-4 gives the full variable domain: DGGITQSPKYLFRKEGQNVTLSCEQNLNHDAMYWYRQDPGQGLRLIYYSQIVNDFQKGDIAEGYSVSREKKESFPLTVTSAQKNPTAFYLCASSMGSGTNEKLFFGSGTQLSVL.